These 27 T cell receptor beta chains share one sample of origin, sequenced in a study of Graves' ophthalmopathy and Graves' hyperthyroidism. RNA transcripts served as template for amplifying TCR beta CDR3 sequences. Amplification began with first-round RT-PCR using HTBI primers, then second-round multiplex PCR was performed. TCRdb re-called the multiplex PCR reads with MiXCR, one entry per CDR3 protein. The sample carries roughly 500,000 distinct CDR3 sequences, approximately 14% recorded once. What was sequenced was blood. These receptor sequences come from a woman aged 25 to 39 with Graves' ophthalmopathy.

This clonotype was counted between two and nine times. This chain connects TRBV4-1 to TRBJ2-7, with a possible D match to TRBD2 (6 bases). The V end was cut by 1 base, the J end by 1 base, with 11 bases between. The CDR3 has 15 residues. CDR1 and CDR2 from the germline V gene are MGHRA and YSYEKL. The CDR3 spells CASSQVAGPSYEQYF. The CDR3 DNA reads as TGCGCCAGCAGCCAAGTTGCGGGGCCATCCTACGAGCAGTACTTC.

A few counts support this clonotype. It may be a read error: a sequence one base away is much more abundant. V usage is TRBV2 and J usage is TRBJ1-1, with 7 bases that match TRBD1. This CDR3 is built from 15 residues. Germline V gene lookup returns CDR1 SNHLY and CDR2 FYNNEI. The CDR3 DNA reads TGTGCCAGCAGGGATACAGGGGCGAGGGGCACTGAAGCTTCCTTT. Its translation is CASRDTGARGTEASF. The whole variable domain, remainder taken from reference TRBV2 and TRBJ1-1, is EPEVTQTPSHQVTQMGQEVILRCVPISNHLYFYWYRQILGQKVEFLVSFYNNEISEKSEIFDDQFSVERPDGSNFTLKIRSTKLEDSAMYFCASRDTGARGTEASFGQGTRLTVV.

This clonotype was counted at least ten times. The chain links TRBV6-5 to TRBJ1-1; D is unclear. Germline lookup yields CDR1 MNHEY and CDR2 SVGAGI. The CDR3 covers 14 residues. Trimming cost V 2 bases and J 0 bases, with 7 bases left between them. The CDR3 DNA follows: TGTGCCAGCAGTTACGAGGTTGTGAACACTGAAGCTTTCTTT. This sequence encodes CASSYEVVNTEAFF.

Remarks on this clonotype: The junction differs from germline at one of its ends, possibly a read error. This chain joins TRBV28 and TRBJ2-4; unclear D gene. The CDR3 is 15 residues long. Germline V CDR1 and CDR2: MDHEN, SYDVKM. The CDR3 spells CARPTSSRVKNIKYF. Written as DNA, the CDR3 is TGTGCCAGGCCGACCTCATCTCGGGTCAAAAACATTAAGTACTTC.

This clonotype was recorded many times. This chain uses TRBV12-3 or TRBV12-4 with TRBJ1-3, with D unresolved. CDR3 length: 13 amino acids. V lost 3 bases and J 4 bases, leaving 7 bases between the germline ends. CDR3 nucleotide sequence: TGTGCCAGCAGTTTGTTGACCGGAAACACCATATATTTT. This translates into CASSLLTGNTIYF.

This clonotype was seen ten or more times. The rearrangement uses TRBV19 and TRBJ1-3; D gene uncertain. The V and J ends lost 4 bases and 0 bases respectively, with 16 bases between them. The germline CDR1 and CDR2 sequences are LNHDA and SQIVND (reference sequence). This CDR3 contains 17 residues. CDR3 amino acids: CASSSALPGASGNTIYF. CDR3 nucleotide sequence: TGTGCCAGTAGTAGCGCCTTACCGGGAGCCTCTGGAAACACCATATATTTT.

This clonotype has a handful of counts. This chain links TRBV4-2 with TRBJ2-7, with 10 nucleotides matching TRBD2. This CDR3 is built from 16 residues. Germline assignment: CDR1 LGHNA and CDR2 YNFKEQ. Germline trimming cut 4 bases from V and 3 bases from J; bases unmatched to any gene: 9. The CDR3 DNA follows: TGTGCCAGCAGCCTCTCCCTAGCGGGGGAAGGCTACGAGCAGTACTTC. It encodes CASSLSLAGEGYEQYF.

This clonotype showed up many times. V and J are TRBV6-1 and TRBJ1-6; D not certain. V was clipped by 1 base and J by 7 bases, with 11 bases between them. The CDR3 extends over 15 amino acids. The V gene's germline CDR1 is MNHNS and CDR2 SASEGT. CDR3 amino acids: CASSEGAVGNSPLHF. The CDR3 bases are TGTGCCAGCAGTGAAGGTGCAGTAGGGAATTCACCCCTCCACTTT.

This clonotype was found many times. V is TRBV20-1 and J is TRBJ2-7; D perhaps matches TRBD2 (5 bases). This CDR3 has 13 residues. Trimming removed 6 bases at V and 4 bases at J, with 16 bases between. Per the germline V gene, CDR1 is DFQATT and CDR2 is SNEGSKA (reference sequence). Here the CDR3 reads CSALPDGVYEQYF. As DNA, the CDR3 is TGCAGTGCCTTACCGGACGGGGTTTACGAGCAGTACTTC.

The chain carries TRBV6-1 and TRBJ1-5; D is unclear. Per germline, CDR1 MNHNS and CDR2 SASEGT. Trimming took 5 bases from V and 4 from J, leaving 15 bases between them. This CDR3 has 15 amino acids. The CDR3 nucleotides read TGTGCCAGCAGTCAAGACGGTTCTCGGAATCAGCCCCAGCATTTT. It is translated as CASSQDGSRNQPQHF.

This clonotype was detected many times. V is TRBV28 and J is TRBJ2-7, with TRBD2 matching over 9 bases. Germline trimming cut 5 bases from V and 5 bases from J; bases unmatched to any gene: 10. CDR3 length equals 15 residues. Germline lookup yields CDR1 MDHEN and CDR2 SYDVKM. The CDR3 is CASSTPGLANDEQYF. The CDR3 DNA reads TGTGCCAGCAGTACCCCCGGACTAGCGAATGACGAGCAGTACTTC.

The sample holds many counts of this clonotype. The rearrangement uses TRBV12-3 or TRBV12-4 and TRBJ1-1; the D gene is possibly TRBD1 (6 bases). Trimming pared 8 bases from V and 0 bases from J, leaving 16 bases between. This CDR3 spans 15 amino acids. The CDR3 protein is CASHQSGAMNTEAFF. DNA for the CDR3: TGTGCCAGCCACCAGTCGGGGGCAATGAACACTGAAGCTTTCTTT.

This clonotype was counted at least ten times. CDR3 loop: CASSLAWNTGELFF. In DNA, the CDR3 is TGTGCCAGCAGCTTAGCATGGAACACCGGGGAGCTGTTTTTT. This sequence joins TRBV7-2 and TRBJ2-2, with D unclear. The V and J ends lost 0 bases and 1 base respectively, with 3 bases between them. Per germline, CDR1 SGHTA and CDR2 FQGNSA. The CDR3 length is 14 residues.

This clonotype has a count of ten or more. The chain joins TRBV28 to TRBJ1-1; D gene ambiguous. Trimming stripped 2 bases from V and 0 bases from J, with 16 bases between. CDR3 length equals 17 residues. Germline V CDR1 and CDR2: MDHEN, SYDVKM. The CDR3 spells CASSLPLAAALNTEAFF. For the CDR3, the DNA is TGTGCCAGCAGTTTACCTCTTGCGGCGGCATTGAACACTGAAGCTTTCTTT. The full variable domain, in which reference TRBV28 and TRBJ1-1 provide the parts outside the CDR3, is DVKVTQSSRYLVKRTGEKVFLECVQDMDHENMFWYRQDPGLGLRLIYFSYDVKMKEKGDIPEGYSVSREKKERFSLILESASTNQTSMYLCASSLPLAAALNTEAFFGQGTRLTVV.

As for this clonotype: A much larger clone sits a single nucleotide away, making a read error possible. The CDR3 DNA reads TGTGCCTGGAATCGGGACCACCATTCACCCCTCCACTTT. Protein sequence: CAWNRDHHSPLHF. The chain uses TRBV30 and TRBJ1-6; perhaps TRBD1 as D (5 bases). Trimming left V 4 bases short and J 8 bases short, with 12 bases between. This CDR3 contains 13 residues. Looked up from germline, CDR1 is GTSNPN and CDR2 is SVGIG (reference sequence).

The rearrangement links TRBV18 to TRBJ2-2, with TRBD1 identical over 7 bases. This CDR3 is built from 16 residues. V lost 6 bases to trimming and J lost 7 bases; unmatched junction nucleotides: 14. Germline V gene sequence: CDR1 KGHSH, CDR2 LQKENI. For the CDR3, the DNA is TGTGCCAGCTCGCCCGACAGGGTGGCCTTGGGCGGGGAGCTGTTTTTT. Translation: CASSPDRVALGGELFF.

This clonotype was observed many times. The rearrangement joins TRBV5-6 to TRBJ2-7, with D possibly being TRBD1 or TRBD2 (6 bases each). Trimming removed 4 bases at V and 6 bases at J, with 14 bases between. The germline V gene has CDR1 SGHDT and CDR2 YYEEEE. This CDR3 is built from 13 residues. CDR3 loop: CASSPSGAGEQYF. In DNA form, the CDR3 reads TGTGCCAGCAGCCCATCGGGGGCGGGCGAGCAGTACTTC.

The table lists this clonotype with many counts. This chain connects TRBV5-6 to TRBJ2-7, with a possible D match to TRBD1 (6 bases). CDR1 SGHDT and CDR2 YYEEEE come from the germline V gene. Trimming shortened V by 1 base and J by 0 bases, and 11 bases separated the two germline ends. The CDR3 length is 15 residues. This CDR3 reads CASSLFRTDSYEQYF. As DNA, the CDR3 is TGTGCCAGCAGCTTGTTTAGGACAGACTCCTACGAGCAGTACTTC.

This clonotype was picked up many times. J is TRBJ1-1 and V is TRBV12-3 or TRBV12-4; D not resolved. The V gene lost 1 base and the J gene lost 0 bases, with 6 bases spanning the gap. This CDR3 has 14 amino acids. The CDR3 spells CASSLGGMNTEAFF. CDR3 nucleotides: TGTGCCAGCAGTTTAGGGGGAATGAACACTGAAGCTTTCTTT.

This clonotype was recorded at least ten times. The chain is built from TRBV12-3 or TRBV12-4 and TRBJ2-7, with D uncertain. With 5 bases removed from V and 2 bases from J, the gap between germline ends came to 10 bases. The CDR3 spans 13 residues. CDR3 DNA: TGTGCCAGCAGTCTTACCGACACCTACGAGCAGTACTTC. Translated: CASSLTDTYEQYF.

This clonotype was found many times. The genes are TRBV2 and TRBJ1-3, with D uncertain. This CDR3 is 14 amino acids long. Germline V gene data show CDR1 as SNHLY and CDR2 as FYNNEI. Trimming stripped 7 bases from V and 0 bases from J, with 10 bases between. Written as DNA, the CDR3 is TGTGCCAGCACTCGGGGAAGCTCTGGAAACACCATATATTTT. It translates to CASTRGSSGNTIYF.

The table lists this clonotype with many counts. This sequence joins TRBV13 and TRBJ1-1; 12 bases align to TRBD1. The CDR3 is made up of 17 amino acids. With V trimmed by 5 bases and J by 1 base, 8 bases remained unmatched. Germline CDR1 PRHDT, CDR2 FYEKMQ (reference sequence). CDR3 DNA: TGTGCCAGCAGCAGGGGGACAGGGGGCCTTGGGAACACTGAAGCTTTCTTT. It is translated as CASSRGTGGLGNTEAFF.

This clonotype was found many times. This sequence joins TRBV20-1 and TRBJ1-5; D may be TRBD1 (5 bases). Germline values: CDR1 DFQATT, CDR2 SNEGSKA (reference sequence). Trimming took 5 bases from V and 1 from J, leaving 15 bases between them. This CDR3 is built from 15 residues. Here the CDR3 DNA reads TGCAGTGCTCGCCGGGACCGTGCCAGCAATCAGCCCCAGCATTTT. Amino acid sequence: CSARRDRASNQPQHF.

This clonotype was detected ten times or more. This sequence joins TRBV30 and TRBJ1-1; D remains ambiguous. CDR1 and CDR2 from the germline V gene are GTSNPN and SVGIG (reference sequence). The CDR3 has 13 residues. Trimming shortened V by 4 bases and J by 2 bases, and 11 bases separated the two germline ends. CDR3 DNA: TGTGCCTGGAATTGGAAGATTAACACTGAAGCTTTCTTT. This encodes CAWNWKINTEAFF.

This clonotype was seen at least ten times. V and J are TRBV7-8 and TRBJ1-5; D not resolved. Germline V lookup: CDR1 SGHVS, CDR2 FQNEAQ. The length of the CDR3 is 13 residues. V lost 4 bases to trimming and J lost 13 bases, with 17 bases between them. The CDR3 DNA is TGTGCCAGCAGCTCTCAAGGCCGGGTCTCACAGCATTTT. Translating gives CASSSQGRVSQHF.

This clonotype has a count of ten or more. The chain employs TRBV2 and TRBJ2-7, with a possible D match to TRBD1 (6 bases). The CDR3 consists of 12 residues. Germline lookup yields CDR1 SNHLY and CDR2 FYNNEI. The V end lost 6 bases, the J end lost 12 bases, and 18 bases lay between the germline ends. CDR3 loop: CASSAGTQGGYF. CDR3 DNA: TGTGCCAGCAGCGCCGGGACACAAGGGGGGTACTTC.

This clonotype was seen ten or more times. CDR3: CASSEAGRSNTGELFF. The CDR3 bases are TGTGCCAGCAGTGAAGCGGGTAGATCGAACACCGGGGAGCTGTTTTTT. The chain has TRBV6-1 and TRBJ2-2; unclear D gene. From germline, CDR1 is MNHNS and CDR2 SASEGT. The CDR3 is 16 amino acids. The V end was cut by 0 bases, the J end by 0 bases, with 8 bases between.